This T cell receptor (beta chain) was sequenced during a study of siplizumab effects on memory and regulatory T cells. Germline CDR1 and CDR2: MDHEN and SYDVKM. This CDR3 has 11 residues. Trimming left V 7 bases short and J 8 bases short, with 9 bases between. Assay: immunoSEQ multiplex PCR; the TCRdb copy retains only in-frame clones and omits some. The sample includes roughly 93,000 clones, about 95% of them seen just once. This receptor was taken from a human donor in good health. Material for sequencing was non-Treg CD4+ T cells sorted from blood. The V and J genes are TRBV28 and TRBJ2-1; D unresolved. The CDR3 DNA reads TGTGCCAGCAAGACGGGCGATGAGCAGTTCTTC. Amino acid sequence: CASKTGDEQFF.